Detailed here is one TCR beta chain. The antigen remains undetermined. Unique molecular identifiers were incorporated into the prepared TCRbeta library. TCRdb re-called the PCR reads through MiXCR, storing one row per CDR3 protein. Of just over 950,000 distinct CDR3 sequences listed, about 29% are singletons. The CDR3 runs 13 residues. Losses at the gene ends were 6 bases for V and 7 bases for J; bases not matched to a gene: 4. CDR1 is SNHLY, CDR2 FYNNEI, per germline. These data originate in a study of T-cell reconstitution after alpha-beta-depleted transplantation in children. The study, taken as a whole, reports: One year after transplant, T-cell counts and diversity came mostly from newly produced T cells. Reportedly, only several hundred clones from non-depleted graft cells drove alpha-beta T-cell counts at about two months. Elevated TCRbeta diversity at day 60 was traced, in some patients, to surviving recipient T cells and thymic progenitors.

The sequence was obtained from a boy under two years old who had a stem cell transplant for SCID, so the T cells may come from the graft donor. Sequences were derived from PBMCs, mostly from graft donor cells, sampled 360 days after TCRalphabeta/CD19-depleted stem cell transplant. The J gene is TRBJ2-2, the V gene TRBV2; 8 nucleotides agree with TRBD1. CDR3 loop: CASRDRGVGELFF. CDR3 bases: TGTGCCAGCAGAGACAGGGGCGTCGGGGAGCTGTTTTTT. Combining the CDR3 with reference TRBV2 and TRBJ2-2 gives the whole variable domain EPEVTQTPSHQVTQMGQEVILRCVPISNHLYFYWYRQILGQKVEFLVSFYNNEISEKSEIFDDQFSVERPDGSNFTLKIRSTKLEDSAMYFCASRDRGVGELFFGEGSRLTVL.